A selection of T cell receptor beta chains follows, all from one sample in a study of shared clonotypes between healthy human individuals. TCRdb's copy holds only in-frame clones and misses some; the assay was immunoSEQ multiplex PCR. In the table there are more than 2 million clones, approximately 96% of which are singletons. The sequenced sample consisted of naive CD4+ T cells sorted from blood. The receptors come from a man younger than 35 in good health. The CDR3 runs from the conserved cysteine through the conserved F or W. A D gene is named only where the DNA matches it firmly. Size tells how often a clone was seen (once, few, many) or the class of an expanded clone, and some rows leave it out.

cdr3_aa,cdr3_nt,j_call,d_call,clone_size,v_call
CASSWGTEYEQYF,TGCGCCAGCAGTTGGGGGACTGAATACGAGCAGTACTTC,TRBJ2-7,-,-,TRBV10-2
CAWSVLGQANTEAFF,TGTGCCTGGAGTGTACTCGGACAGGCGAACACTGAAGCTTTCTTT,TRBJ1-1,TRBD1,once,TRBV30
CASSVRWSEQYF,TGTGCCAGCAGTGTTCGGTGGTCCGAGCAGTACTTC,TRBJ2-7,-,-,TRBV6-1
CASRRSYEQYF,TGTGCCAGCAGACGCAGTTACGAGCAGTACTTC,TRBJ2-7,-,-,TRBV2
CASSLSGAENSPLHF,TGCGCCAGCAGCTTGTCCGGGGCTGAGAATTCACCCCTCCACTTT,TRBJ1-6,-,-,TRBV5-1
CASSHPGGRSGNTIYF,TGTGCCAGCTCACATCCCGGGGGCCGCTCTGGAAACACCATATATTTT,TRBJ1-3,-,-,TRBV18
CASSLLALQETQYF,TGTGCCAGCAGCTTACTAGCGCTTCAAGAGACCCAGTACTTC,TRBJ2-5,-,-,TRBV7-9
CASSLGQFGAHEQYF,TGCGCCAGCAGCTTGGGGCAATTTGGGGCACACGAGCAGTACTTC,TRBJ2-7,-,-,TRBV5-1
CASSIREGVGNEKLFF,TGTGCCAGCAGCATTCGTGAGGGGGTCGGTAATGAAAAACTGTTTTTT,TRBJ1-4,-,-,TRBV5-5
CASSYSTGLAGDQYF,TGTGCCAGCAGTTACTCGACGGGACTAGCGGGGGATCAGTACTTC,TRBJ2-7,TRBD2,-,TRBV6-6
CASSIDLPSTSSYEQYF,TGTGCCAGTAGTATAGATCTCCCCTCGACTAGCTCCTACGAGCAGTACTTC,TRBJ2-7,-,-,TRBV19
CASSLFGGSNTDTQYF,TGTGCCAGCAGCTTATTCGGCGGGAGTAACACGGATACGCAGTATTTT,TRBJ2-3,TRBD2,-,TRBV7-6
CASSVEGNSGNTIYF,TGTGCCAGCAGCGTAGAGGGTAACTCTGGAAACACCATATATTTT,TRBJ1-3,-,-,TRBV9
CASSLPFGLAGTYEQYF,TGTGCCAGCAGCTTGCCTTTTGGCCTAGCGGGAACCTACGAGCAGTACTTC,TRBJ2-7,TRBD2,-,TRBV5-5
CASSLEPYFDTGELFF,TGTGCCAGCAGCTTAGAGCCTTATTTTGACACCGGGGAGCTGTTTTTT,TRBJ2-2,-,-,TRBV11-2
CASSEIRGRGGYTF,TGTGCCAGCAGTGAAATCCGGGGGCGCGGTGGCTACACCTTC,TRBJ1-2,-,-,TRBV2
CASIFSSGGSGELFF,TGTGCCAGCATCTTCTCTAGCGGGGGATCCGGGGAGCTGTTTTTT,TRBJ2-2,TRBD2,-,TRBV2
CASTTGSYNEQFF,TGTGCCAGCACCACAGGGTCCTACAATGAGCAGTTCTTC,TRBJ2-1,-,-,TRBV27
CASSEEPTYEQYF,TGTGCCAGCAGCGAGGAGCCTACCTACGAGCAGTACTTC,TRBJ2-7,-,-,TRBV7-2
CASRTGTASNQPQHF,TGCGCCAGCAGGACCGGGACGGCCTCCAATCAGCCCCAGCATTTT,TRBJ1-5,-,-,TRBV10-2
CASSLSGRDTQYF,TGCGCCAGCAGCTTGTCGGGGAGGGATACGCAGTATTTT,TRBJ2-3,-,-,TRBV5-1
CASSRDTASGNTIYF,TGTGCCAGCAGCCGGGACACGGCCTCTGGAAACACCATATATTTT,TRBJ1-3,-,-,TRBV7-2